The rows below give T cell receptor beta chains drawn from one sample of a study of control samples from healthy donors and cancer patients. TCRdb's copy holds only in-frame clones and misses some; the assay was immunoSEQ multiplex PCR. Altogether 150,000 to 200,000 clones are present, around 88% being singletons, with the ten largest covering under 5%. The sequenced sample consisted of blood. The source is a woman younger than 45 in good health. The CDR3 runs from the conserved cysteine through the conserved F or W. Fields, in order: J gene, clone size, CDR3 length, D gene, V gene, CDR3 protein, CDR3 DNA. D genes are given only for firm matches. Some rows have no size entry. The others give once, few or many, or a class for an expanded clone.

>TRBJ2-3|once|16|NA|TRBV4-1
CASSQVGSASTDTQYF
TGCGCCAGCAGCCAAGTTGGCAGCGCTAGCACAGATACGCAGTATTTT
>TRBJ2-7|NA|14|TRBD2|TRBV5-5
CASSGRTSGYEQYF
TGTGCCAGCAGCGGCCGGACTAGCGGCTACGAGCAGTACTTC
>TRBJ1-2|NA|14|TRBD1|TRBV6-5
CASRRDRGAYGYTF
TGTGCCAGCAGACGGGACAGGGGCGCCTATGGCTACACCTTC
>TRBJ1-2|NA|13|NA|TRBV2
CASSHSTNYGYTF
TGTGCCAGCAGTCACTCCACTAACTATGGCTACACCTTC
>TRBJ2-3|NA|19|TRBD2|TRBV10-3
CAASRGTSGLAGGTDTQYF
TGTGCCGCAAGCAGGGGCACATCGGGACTAGCGGGGGGCACAGATACGCAGTATTTT
>TRBJ2-1|NA|18|TRBD1|TRBV9
CASSASPTGTGEVGEQFF
TGTGCCAGCAGCGCGTCTCCAACCGGGACAGGTGAGGTGGGGGAGCAGTTCTTC
>TRBJ1-2|NA|13|TRBD1|TRBV13
CASSQTGGGGYTF
TGTGCCAGCAGCCAGACAGGGGGCGGTGGCTACACCTTC
>TRBJ1-5|NA|15|NA|TRBV24-1
CATSDSGYVNQPQHF
TGTGCCACCAGTGATTCAGGATACGTCAATCAGCCCCAGCATTTT
>TRBJ1-6|NA|12|NA|TRBV6-5
CASSKANSPLHF
TGTGCCAGCAGCAAGGCCAATTCACCCCTCCACTTT
>TRBJ2-1|NA|16|TRBD2|TRBV15
CATSSRLAGIYNEQFF
TGTGCCACCAGCAGCCGACTAGCGGGAATCTACAATGAGCAGTTCTTC
>TRBJ2-3|NA|14|NA|TRBV27
CATSLESDWNTQYF
TGTGCCACCTCACTCGAATCAGATTGGAATACGCAGTATTTT
>TRBJ2-6|NA|15|NA|TRBV5-1
CASSPSSSGANVLTF
TGCGCCAGCAGCCCGTCAAGCTCTGGGGCCAACGTCCTGACTTTC
>TRBJ2-1|NA|12|NA|TRBV25-1
CASRSFYNEQFF
TGTGCCAGCAGGTCGTTCTACAATGAGCAGTTCTTC
>TRBJ2-2|NA|14|TRBD1|TRBV4-1
CASSPRTGGEELFF
TGCGCCAGCAGCCCAAGGACAGGGGGCGAGGAGCTGTTTTTT
>TRBJ2-2|NA|15|TRBD2|TRBV6-5
CASNPRGANTGELFF
TGTGCCAGCAACCCCCGGGGGGCGAACACCGGGGAGCTGTTTTTT
>TRBJ1-1|once|14|NA|TRBV5-1
CASSPTGTDTEAFF
TGCGCCAGCAGCCCAACCGGGACGGACACTGAAGCTTTCTTT
>TRBJ2-7|NA|13|NA|TRBV7-2
CASSSRISYEQYF
TGTGCCAGCAGCTCACGGATCTCCTACGAGCAGTACTTC
>TRBJ2-5|NA|15|NA|TRBV9
CASSVGIRKQETQYF
TGTGCCAGCAGCGTAGGGATCCGGAAGCAAGAGACCCAGTACTTC
>TRBJ1-2|NA|13|NA|TRBV29-1
CSVGGEANYGYTF
TGCAGCGTTGGGGGGGAGGCCAACTATGGCTACACCTTC
>TRBJ1-5|NA|14|NA|TRBV7-8
CASSFQGLYQPQHF
TGTGCCAGCAGCTTTCAAGGGCTCTATCAGCCCCAGCATTTT
>TRBJ2-7|few|11|NA|TRBV5-4
CASSLDYEQYF
TGTGCCAGCAGCTTAGACTACGAGCAGTACTTC
>TRBJ2-5|NA|11|NA|TRBV19
CASSGLETQYF
TGTGCCAGTTCAGGATTAGAGACCCAGTACTTC
>TRBJ2-1|NA|15|NA|TRBV9
CASSVARSTDNEQFF
TGTGCCAGCAGCGTAGCCAGGAGTACCGACAATGAGCAGTTCTTC
>TRBJ2-1|NA|15|TRBD2|TRBV3-1/TRBV3-2
CASSQTGTRPNEQFF
TGTGCCAGCAGCCAAACCGGGACTAGACCAAATGAGCAGTTCTTC
>TRBJ2-3|NA|16|NA|TRBV5-1
CASSRTGRTNHDTQYF
TGCGCCAGCAGCCGTACGGGTAGAACCAATCACGATACGCAGTATTTT
>TRBJ1-5|NA|16|TRBD1|TRBV27
CASSIKGQDSNQPQHF
TGTGCCAGCAGCATAAAAGGACAGGATAGCAATCAGCCCCAGCATTTT
>TRBJ1-3|NA|16|NA|TRBV2
CASRGGSGVAGNTIYF
TGTGCCAGCAGAGGGGGGTCGGGCGTCGCTGGAAACACCATATATTTT
>TRBJ2-5|NA|14|NA|TRBV5-4
CASSPEIVQETQYF
TGTGCCAGCAGCCCCGAAATTGTCCAAGAGACCCAGTACTTC
>TRBJ2-1|NA|16|TRBD1|TRBV28
CASSSPRKGAYNEQFF
TGTGCCAGCAGTTCCCCTCGGAAGGGGGCTTACAATGAGCAGTTCTTC
>TRBJ1-1|NA|15|NA|TRBV19
CASSIVGVLNTEAFF
TGTGCCAGTAGTATAGTGGGGGTTTTGAACACTGAAGCTTTCTTT
>TRBJ1-6|NA|19|NA|TRBV9
CASSVEADTRSSYNSPLHF
TGTGCCAGCAGCGTAGAGGCAGACACCCGGAGCTCCTATAATTCACCCCTCCACTTT
>TRBJ2-7|NA|15|NA|TRBV5-4
CASKISGTLVYEQYF
TGTGCCAGCAAGATATCCGGGACACTTGTCTACGAGCAGTACTTC
>TRBJ2-1|NA|12|NA|TRBV5-1
CASTLHANEQFF
TGCGCCAGCACATTACACGCCAATGAGCAGTTCTTC
>TRBJ2-4|once|17|NA|TRBV23-1
CASSQSFRILAKNIQYF
TGCGCCAGCAGTCAATCCTTCAGGATACTAGCCAAAAACATTCAGTACTTC
>TRBJ2-3|NA|14|NA|TRBV19
CASSSFTGEDTQYF
TGTGCCAGTAGTAGCTTTACGGGGGAGGATACGCAGTATTTT
>TRBJ1-3|NA|14|TRBD1|TRBV28
CASSFTGAGNTIYF
TGTGCCAGCAGTTTCACAGGGGCTGGAAACACCATATATTTT
>TRBJ1-4|once|12|NA|TRBV4-2
CASSQRGKKLFF
TGTGCCAGCAGCCAAAGAGGTAAAAAACTGTTTTTT
>TRBJ2-6|NA|14|NA|TRBV18
CASSPPPGANVLTF
TGTGCCAGCTCTCCACCCCCTGGGGCCAACGTCCTGACTTTC
>TRBJ1-3|few|14|NA|TRBV5-1
CASSPGDSRNTIYF
TGCGCCAGCAGCCCGGGAGACAGCAGAAACACCATATATTTT
>TRBJ1-6|NA|13|NA|TRBV24-1
CATRQGRDSPLHF
TGTGCCACCAGACAGGGCCGCGATTCACCCCTCCACTTT
>TRBJ2-5|NA|12|NA|TRBV5-1
CASSSPGTPGDF
TGCGCCAGCAGCTCCCCCGGGACGCCGGGGGACTTC
>TRBJ2-7|NA|12|NA|TRBV29-1
CSARRGIGEQYF
TGCAGCGCGCGGCGGGGAATCGGCGAGCAGTACTTC
>TRBJ1-6|few|12|NA|TRBV5-1
CASTLDGSPLHF
TGCGCCAGCACGTTGGACGGCTCACCCCTCCACTTT
>TRBJ2-7|NA|14|NA|TRBV27
CASIRAGRSGEQYF
TGTGCCAGCATAAGGGCGGGGAGGTCGGGGGAGCAGTACTTC
>TRBJ1-2|NA|12|NA|TRBV2
CASGSANYGYTF
TGTGCCAGCGGTTCAGCTAACTATGGCTACACCTTC
>TRBJ2-1|NA|18|NA|TRBV24-1
CATSDLSPLKKTYNEQFF
TGTGCCACCAGTGATTTGAGTCCCCTCAAAAAAACATACAATGAGCAGTTCTTC